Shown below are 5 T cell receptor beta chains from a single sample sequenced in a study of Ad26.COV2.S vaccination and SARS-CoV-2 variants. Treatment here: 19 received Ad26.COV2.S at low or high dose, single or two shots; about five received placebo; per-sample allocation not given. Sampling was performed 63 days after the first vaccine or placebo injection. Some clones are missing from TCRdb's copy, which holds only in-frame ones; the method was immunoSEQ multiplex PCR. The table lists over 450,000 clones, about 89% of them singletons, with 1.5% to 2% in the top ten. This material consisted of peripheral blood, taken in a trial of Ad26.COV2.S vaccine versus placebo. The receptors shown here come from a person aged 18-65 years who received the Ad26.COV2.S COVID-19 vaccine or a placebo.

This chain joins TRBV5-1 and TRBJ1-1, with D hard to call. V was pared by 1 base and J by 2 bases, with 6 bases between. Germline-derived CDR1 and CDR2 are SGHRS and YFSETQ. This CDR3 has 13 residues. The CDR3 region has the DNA TGCGCCAGCAGCTTGTCGGCAAACACTGAAGCTTTCTTT. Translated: CASSLSANTEAFF.

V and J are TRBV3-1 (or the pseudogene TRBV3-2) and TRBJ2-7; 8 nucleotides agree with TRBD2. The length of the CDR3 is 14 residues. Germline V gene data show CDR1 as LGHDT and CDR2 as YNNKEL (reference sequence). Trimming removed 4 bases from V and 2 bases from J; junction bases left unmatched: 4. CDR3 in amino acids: CASSRLALTYEQYF. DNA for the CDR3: TGTGCCAGCAGCCGACTAGCGTTAACCTACGAGCAGTACTTC.

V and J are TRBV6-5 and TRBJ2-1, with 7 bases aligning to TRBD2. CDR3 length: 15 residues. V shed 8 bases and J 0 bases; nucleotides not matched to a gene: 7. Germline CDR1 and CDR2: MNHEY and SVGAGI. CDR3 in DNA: TGTGCCAGCCTCAGGCTAGCGGTCTCCTACAATGAGCAGTTCTTC. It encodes CASLRLAVSYNEQFF.

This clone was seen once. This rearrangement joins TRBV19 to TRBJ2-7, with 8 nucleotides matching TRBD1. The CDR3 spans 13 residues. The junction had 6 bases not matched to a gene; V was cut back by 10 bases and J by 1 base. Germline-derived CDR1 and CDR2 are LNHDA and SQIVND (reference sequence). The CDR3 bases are TGTGCCACCGGGACAGGACAATCCTACGAGCAGTACTTC. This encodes CATGTGQSYEQYF.

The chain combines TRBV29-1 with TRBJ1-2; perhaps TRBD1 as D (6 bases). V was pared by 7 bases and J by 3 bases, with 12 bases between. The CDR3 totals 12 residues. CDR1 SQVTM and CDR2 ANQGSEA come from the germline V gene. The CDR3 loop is CSAAGDYYGYTF. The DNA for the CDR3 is TGCAGCGCCGCAGGGGATTACTATGGCTACACCTTC.